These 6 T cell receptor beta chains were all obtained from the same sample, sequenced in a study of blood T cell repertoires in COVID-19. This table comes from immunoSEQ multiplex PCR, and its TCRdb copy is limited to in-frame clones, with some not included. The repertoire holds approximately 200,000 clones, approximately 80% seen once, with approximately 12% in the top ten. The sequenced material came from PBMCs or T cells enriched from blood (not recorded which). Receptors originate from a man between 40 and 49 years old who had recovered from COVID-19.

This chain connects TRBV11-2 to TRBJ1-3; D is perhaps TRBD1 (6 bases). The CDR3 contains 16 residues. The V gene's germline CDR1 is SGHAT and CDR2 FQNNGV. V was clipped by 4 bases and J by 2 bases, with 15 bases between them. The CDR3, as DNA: TGTGCCAGCAGCTGGGAACAGGGAAGGGCTGGAAACACCATATATTTT. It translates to CASSWEQGRAGNTIYF.

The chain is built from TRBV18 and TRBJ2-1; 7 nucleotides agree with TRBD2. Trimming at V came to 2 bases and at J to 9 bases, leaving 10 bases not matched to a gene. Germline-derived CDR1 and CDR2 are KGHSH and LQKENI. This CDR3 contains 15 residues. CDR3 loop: CASSPSAGARGEQFF. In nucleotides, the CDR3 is TGTGCCAGCTCACCATCGGCGGGAGCGAGGGGTGAGCAGTTCTTC.

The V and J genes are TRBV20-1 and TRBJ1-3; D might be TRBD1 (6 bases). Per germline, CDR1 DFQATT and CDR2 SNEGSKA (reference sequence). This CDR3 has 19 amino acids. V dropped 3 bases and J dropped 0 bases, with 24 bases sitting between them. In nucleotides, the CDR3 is TGCAGTGCTAGTCCCGAGGGCAGGGGACCTTCAAGCTCTGGAAACACCATATATTTT. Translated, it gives CSASPEGRGPSSSGNTIYF.

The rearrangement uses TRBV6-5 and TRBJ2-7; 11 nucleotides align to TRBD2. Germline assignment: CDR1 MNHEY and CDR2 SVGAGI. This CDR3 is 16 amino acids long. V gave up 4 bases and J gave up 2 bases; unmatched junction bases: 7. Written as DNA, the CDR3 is TGTGCCAGCAGTTCTAGACTAGCGGGAAGGACCTACGAGCAGTACGTC. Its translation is CASSSRLAGRTYEQYV.

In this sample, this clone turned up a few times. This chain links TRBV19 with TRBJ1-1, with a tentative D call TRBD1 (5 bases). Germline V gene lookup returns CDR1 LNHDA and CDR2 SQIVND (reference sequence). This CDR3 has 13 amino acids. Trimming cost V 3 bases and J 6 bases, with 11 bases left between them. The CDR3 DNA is TGTGCCAGTAGTATTGCAGGGCTGCCTGAAGCTTTCTTT. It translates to CASSIAGLPEAFF.

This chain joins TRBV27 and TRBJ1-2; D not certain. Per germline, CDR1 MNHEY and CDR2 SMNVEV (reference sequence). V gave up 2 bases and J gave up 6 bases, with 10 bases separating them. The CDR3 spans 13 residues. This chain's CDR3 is CASSLNGGNGYTF. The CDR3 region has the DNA TGTGCCAGCAGTTTAAATGGAGGGAATGGCTACACCTTC.